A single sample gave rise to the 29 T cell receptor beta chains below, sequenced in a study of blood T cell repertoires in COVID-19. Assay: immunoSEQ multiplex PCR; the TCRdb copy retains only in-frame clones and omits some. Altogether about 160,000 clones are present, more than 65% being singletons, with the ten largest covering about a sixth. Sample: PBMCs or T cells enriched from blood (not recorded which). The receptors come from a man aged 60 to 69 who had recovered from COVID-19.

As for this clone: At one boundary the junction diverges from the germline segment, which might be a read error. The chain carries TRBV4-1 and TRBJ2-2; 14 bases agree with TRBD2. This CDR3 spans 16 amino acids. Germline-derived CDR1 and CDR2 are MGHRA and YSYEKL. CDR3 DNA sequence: TGCGCCAGCAGTCAAGGACTAGCGGGAGGTACCGGGGAGCTGTTTTTT. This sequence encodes CASSQGLAGGTGELFF.

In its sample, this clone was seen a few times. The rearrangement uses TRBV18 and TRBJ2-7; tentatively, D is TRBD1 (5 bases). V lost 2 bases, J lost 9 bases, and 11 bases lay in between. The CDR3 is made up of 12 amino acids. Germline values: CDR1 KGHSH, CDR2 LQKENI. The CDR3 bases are TGTGCCAGCTCACCATCGACAGCAATGCAGTACTTC. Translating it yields CASSPSTAMQYF.

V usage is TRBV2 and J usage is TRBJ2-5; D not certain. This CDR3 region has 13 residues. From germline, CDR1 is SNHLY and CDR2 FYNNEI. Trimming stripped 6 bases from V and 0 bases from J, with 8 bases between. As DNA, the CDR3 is TGTGCCAGCAGCAAAGACTACCAAGAGACCCAGTACTTC. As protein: CASSKDYQETQYF.

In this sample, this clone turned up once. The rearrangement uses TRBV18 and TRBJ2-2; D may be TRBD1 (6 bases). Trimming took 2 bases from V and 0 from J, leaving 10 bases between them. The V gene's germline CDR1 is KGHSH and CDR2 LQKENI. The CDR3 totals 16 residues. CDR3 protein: CASSPRTAANTGELFF. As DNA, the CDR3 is TGTGCCAGCTCACCAAGGACAGCTGCGAACACCGGGGAGCTGTTTTTT.

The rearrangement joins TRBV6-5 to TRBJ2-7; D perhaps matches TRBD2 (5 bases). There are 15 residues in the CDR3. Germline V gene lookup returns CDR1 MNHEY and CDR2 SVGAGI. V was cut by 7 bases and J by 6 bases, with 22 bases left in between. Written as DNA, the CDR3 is TGTGCCAGCACCGTGGAGGCTATTCCTACTTCCGAGCAGTACTTC. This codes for CASTVEAIPTSEQYF.

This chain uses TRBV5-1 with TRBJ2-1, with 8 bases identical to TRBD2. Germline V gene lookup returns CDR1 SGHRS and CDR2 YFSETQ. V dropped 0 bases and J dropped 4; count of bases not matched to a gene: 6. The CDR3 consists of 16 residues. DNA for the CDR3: TGCGCCAGCAGCTTGGCCCGCGGGGGGCTTTACAATGAGCAGTTCTTC. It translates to CASSLARGGLYNEQFF.

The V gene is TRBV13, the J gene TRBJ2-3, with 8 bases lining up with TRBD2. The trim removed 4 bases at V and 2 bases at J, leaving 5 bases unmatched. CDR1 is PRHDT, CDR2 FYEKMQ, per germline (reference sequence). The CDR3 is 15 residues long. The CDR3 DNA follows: TGTGCCAGCAGCTCACTTAGCGGGGCCACAGATACGCAGTATTTT. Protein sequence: CASSSLSGATDTQYF.

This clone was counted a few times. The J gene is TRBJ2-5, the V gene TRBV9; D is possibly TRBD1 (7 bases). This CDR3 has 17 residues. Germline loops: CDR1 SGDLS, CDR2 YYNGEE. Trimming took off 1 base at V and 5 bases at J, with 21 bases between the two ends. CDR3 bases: TGTGCCAGCAGCGTATCTAGGGGGACAGCCCGGGGGGAGACCCAGTACTTC. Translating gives CASSVSRGTARGETQYF.

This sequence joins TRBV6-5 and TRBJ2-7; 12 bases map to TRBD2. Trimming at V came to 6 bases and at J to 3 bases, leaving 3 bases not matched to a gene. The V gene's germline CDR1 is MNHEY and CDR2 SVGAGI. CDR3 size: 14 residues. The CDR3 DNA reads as TGTGCCAGCAGCGGACTAGCGGGAAACTACGAGCAGTACTTC. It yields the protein CASSGLAGNYEQYF.

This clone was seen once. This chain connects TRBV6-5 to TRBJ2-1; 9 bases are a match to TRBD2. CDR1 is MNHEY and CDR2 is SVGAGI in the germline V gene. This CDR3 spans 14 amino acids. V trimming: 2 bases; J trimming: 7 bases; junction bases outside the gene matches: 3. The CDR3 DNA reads TGTGCCAGCAGTTACGGGGCGGGAGGGAATGAGCAGTTCTTC. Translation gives CASSYGAGGNEQFF.

For the CDR3, the DNA is TGTGCCAGCAGCTCAAACAATGAGCAGTTCTTC. As protein: CASSSNNEQFF. V gene TRBV7-3 combines with J gene TRBJ2-1; D remains unclear. There are 11 residues in the CDR3. Germline V gene lookup returns CDR1 SGHTA and CDR2 FQGTGA. V was trimmed by 4 bases and J by 5 bases, leaving 3 bases between them.

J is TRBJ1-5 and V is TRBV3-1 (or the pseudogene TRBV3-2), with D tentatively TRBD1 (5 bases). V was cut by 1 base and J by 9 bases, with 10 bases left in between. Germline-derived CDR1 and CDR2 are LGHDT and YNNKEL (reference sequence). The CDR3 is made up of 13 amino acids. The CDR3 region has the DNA TGTGCCAGCAGCCAAGGAGGGAGGGGGCCCCAGCATTTT. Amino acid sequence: CASSQGGRGPQHF.

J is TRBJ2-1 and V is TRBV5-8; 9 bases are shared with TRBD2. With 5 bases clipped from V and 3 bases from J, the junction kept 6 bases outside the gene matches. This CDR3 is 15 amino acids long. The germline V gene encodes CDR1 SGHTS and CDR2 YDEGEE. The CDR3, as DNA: TGTGCCAGCAGGTCCGGGACTAGCTTCTACAATGAGCAGTTCTTC. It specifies CASRSGTSFYNEQFF.

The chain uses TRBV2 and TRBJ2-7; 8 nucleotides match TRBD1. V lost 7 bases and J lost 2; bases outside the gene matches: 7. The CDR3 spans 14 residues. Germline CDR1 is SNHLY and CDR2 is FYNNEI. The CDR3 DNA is TGTGCCAGCATACCGGGACAGGCACCCTACGAGCAGTACTTC. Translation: CASIPGQAPYEQYF. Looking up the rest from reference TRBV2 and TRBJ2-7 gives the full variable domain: EPEVTQTPSHQVTQMGQEVILRCVPISNHLYFYWYRQILGQKVEFLVSFYNNEISEKSEIFDDQFSVERPDGSNFTLKIRSTKLEDSAMYFCASIPGQAPYEQYFGPGTRLTVT.

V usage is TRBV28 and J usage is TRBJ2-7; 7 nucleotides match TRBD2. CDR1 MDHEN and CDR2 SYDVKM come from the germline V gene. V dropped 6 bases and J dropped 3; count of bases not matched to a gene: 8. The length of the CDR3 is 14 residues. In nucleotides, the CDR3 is TGTGCCAGCAGCCGGAGCGGGGTGGGCTACGAGCAGTACTTC. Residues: CASSRSGVGYEQYF.

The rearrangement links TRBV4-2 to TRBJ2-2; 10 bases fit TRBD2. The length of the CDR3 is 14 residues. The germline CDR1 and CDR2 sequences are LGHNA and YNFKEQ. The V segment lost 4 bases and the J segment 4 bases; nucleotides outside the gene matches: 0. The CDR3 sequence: CASSLAGGTGELFF. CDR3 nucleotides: TGTGCCAGCAGCCTAGCGGGGGGCACCGGGGAGCTGTTTTTT.

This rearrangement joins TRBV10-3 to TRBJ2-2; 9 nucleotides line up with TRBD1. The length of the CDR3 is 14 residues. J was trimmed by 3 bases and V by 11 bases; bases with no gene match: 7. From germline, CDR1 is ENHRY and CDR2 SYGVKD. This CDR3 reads CAAHRQGDTGELFF. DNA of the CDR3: TGTGCCGCCCATCGACAGGGGGACACCGGGGAGCTGTTTTTT.

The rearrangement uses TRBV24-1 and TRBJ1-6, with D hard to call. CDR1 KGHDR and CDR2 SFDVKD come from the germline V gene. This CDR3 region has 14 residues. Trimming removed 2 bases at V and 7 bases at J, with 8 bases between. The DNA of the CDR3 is TGTGCCACCAGTGATTGGGCCCCGAATTCACCCCTCCACTTT. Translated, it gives CATSDWAPNSPLHF.

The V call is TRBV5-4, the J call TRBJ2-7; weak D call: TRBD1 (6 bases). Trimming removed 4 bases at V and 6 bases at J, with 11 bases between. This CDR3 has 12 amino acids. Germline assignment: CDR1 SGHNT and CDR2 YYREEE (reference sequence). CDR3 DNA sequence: TGTGCCAGCAGCCGCCAGGGGCGCGAGCAGTACTTC. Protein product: CASSRQGREQYF. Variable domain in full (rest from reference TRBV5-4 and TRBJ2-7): ETGVTQSPTHLIKTRGQQVTLRCSSQSGHNTVSWYQQALGQGPQFIFQYYREEENGRGNFPPRFSGLQFPNYSSELNVNALELDDSALYLCASSRQGREQYFGPGTRLTVT.

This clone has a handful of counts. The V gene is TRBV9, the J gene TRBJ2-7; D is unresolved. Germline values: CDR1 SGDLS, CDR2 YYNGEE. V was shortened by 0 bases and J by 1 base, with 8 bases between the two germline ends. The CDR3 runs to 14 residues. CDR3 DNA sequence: TGTGCCAGCAGCGTAGCAGACGGGTCCTACGAGCAGTACTTC. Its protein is CASSVADGSYEQYF.

CDR3 DNA: TGCGCCAGCAGCATGGGACAGGGATCGAACACCATATATTTT. This translates into CASSMGQGSNTIYF. The rearrangement links TRBV5-1 to TRBJ1-3; 9 bases map to TRBD1. V lost 4 bases to trimming and J lost 7 bases; unmatched junction nucleotides: 6. This CDR3 has 14 residues. Germline CDR1 SGHRS, CDR2 YFSETQ.

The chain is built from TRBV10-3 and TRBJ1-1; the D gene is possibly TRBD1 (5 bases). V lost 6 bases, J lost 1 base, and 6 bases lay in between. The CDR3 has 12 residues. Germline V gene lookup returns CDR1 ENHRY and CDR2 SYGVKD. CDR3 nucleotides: TGTGCCATCAGCACAGGGAACACTGAAGCTTTCTTT. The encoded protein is CAISTGNTEAFF.

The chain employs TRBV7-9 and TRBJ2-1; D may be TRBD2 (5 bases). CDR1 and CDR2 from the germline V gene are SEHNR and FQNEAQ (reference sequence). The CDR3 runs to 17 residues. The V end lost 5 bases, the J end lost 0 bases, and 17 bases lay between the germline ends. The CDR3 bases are TGTGCCAGCAGCCCTGAGACTACACAGAGCTCCTACAATGAGCAGTTCTTC. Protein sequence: CASSPETTQSSYNEQFF.

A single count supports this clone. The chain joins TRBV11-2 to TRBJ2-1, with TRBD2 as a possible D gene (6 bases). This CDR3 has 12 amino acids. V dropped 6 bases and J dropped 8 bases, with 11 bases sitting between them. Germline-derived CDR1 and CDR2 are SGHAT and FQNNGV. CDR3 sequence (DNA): TGTGCCAGCAGACCTAGCGCGTATGAGCAGTTCTTC. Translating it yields CASRPSAYEQFF.

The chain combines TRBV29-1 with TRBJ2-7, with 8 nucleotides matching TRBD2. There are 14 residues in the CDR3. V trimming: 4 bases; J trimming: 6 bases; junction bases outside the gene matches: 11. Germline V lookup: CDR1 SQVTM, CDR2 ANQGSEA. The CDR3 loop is CSVVLLAGGFEQYF. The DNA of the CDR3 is TGCAGCGTTGTTTTGCTTGCGGGGGGATTCGAGCAGTACTTC.

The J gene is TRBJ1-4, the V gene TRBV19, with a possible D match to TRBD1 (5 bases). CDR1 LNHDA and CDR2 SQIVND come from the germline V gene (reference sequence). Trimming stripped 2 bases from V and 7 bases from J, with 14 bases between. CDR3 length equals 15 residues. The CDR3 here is CASSIFAGRGEKLFF. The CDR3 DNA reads TGTGCCAGTAGTATATTTGCGGGGCGAGGTGAAAAACTGTTTTTT. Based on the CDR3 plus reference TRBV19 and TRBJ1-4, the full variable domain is DGGITQSPKYLFRKEGQNVTLSCEQNLNHDAMYWYRQDPGQGLRLIYYSQIVNDFQKGDIAEGYSVSREKKESFPLTVTSAQKNPTAFYLCASSIFAGRGEKLFFGSGTQLSVL.

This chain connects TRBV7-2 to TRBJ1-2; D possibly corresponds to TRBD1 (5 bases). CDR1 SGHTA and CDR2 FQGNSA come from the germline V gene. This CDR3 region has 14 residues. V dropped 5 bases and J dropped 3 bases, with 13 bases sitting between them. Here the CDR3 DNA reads TGTGCCAGCAGCCTTGGGGGGGATGACTATGGCTACACCTTC. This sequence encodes CASSLGGDDYGYTF.

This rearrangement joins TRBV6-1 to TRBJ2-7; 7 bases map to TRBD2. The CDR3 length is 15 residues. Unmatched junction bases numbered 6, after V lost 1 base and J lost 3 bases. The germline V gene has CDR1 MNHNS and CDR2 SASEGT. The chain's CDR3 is CASSEGPSGVYEQYF. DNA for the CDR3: TGTGCCAGCAGTGAAGGGCCTAGCGGAGTCTACGAGCAGTACTTC.

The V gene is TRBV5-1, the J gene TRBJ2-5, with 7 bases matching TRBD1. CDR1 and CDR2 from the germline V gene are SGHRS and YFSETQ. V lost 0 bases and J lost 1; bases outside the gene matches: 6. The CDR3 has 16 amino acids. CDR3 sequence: CASSLGGGGGQETQYF. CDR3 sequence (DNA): TGCGCCAGCAGCTTGGGAGGGGGCGGTGGCCAAGAGACCCAGTACTTC.